This T cell receptor (beta chain) derives from a study of HIV-infected children after antiretroviral therapy interruption. A 3' RACE protocol on RNA, with unique molecular identifiers, produced the TCR library. One entry per CDR3 protein, called by TCRdb with MiXCR from the 3' RACE reads. The sample holds 70,000 to 90,000 distinct CDR3 sequences, about 6.3% seen once. Described treatment: PENTA 11 planned treatment interruption arm or continuous ART arm. This clonotype was observed a handful of times. Germline CDR1 and CDR2: LGHDT and YNNKEL (reference sequence). The CDR3 covers 15 residues. V lost 1 base and J lost 2, with 11 bases in between.

This sequence joins TRBV3-1 and TRBJ1-1; D gene uncertain. This sequence originates from a pool of human donors with HIV. The sample in question was CD45RA+ CD4+ T cells from PBMCs, pooled from several time points, obtained from a donor given antiretroviral therapy, either interrupted or continuous. Subset given: naive CD4+ CD45RA+ CD45RO- T cells. In DNA form, the CDR3 reads TGTGCCAGCAGCCAAGGACAACAGCTAAACACTGAAGCTTTCTTT. Encoded protein: CASSQGQQLNTEAFF.